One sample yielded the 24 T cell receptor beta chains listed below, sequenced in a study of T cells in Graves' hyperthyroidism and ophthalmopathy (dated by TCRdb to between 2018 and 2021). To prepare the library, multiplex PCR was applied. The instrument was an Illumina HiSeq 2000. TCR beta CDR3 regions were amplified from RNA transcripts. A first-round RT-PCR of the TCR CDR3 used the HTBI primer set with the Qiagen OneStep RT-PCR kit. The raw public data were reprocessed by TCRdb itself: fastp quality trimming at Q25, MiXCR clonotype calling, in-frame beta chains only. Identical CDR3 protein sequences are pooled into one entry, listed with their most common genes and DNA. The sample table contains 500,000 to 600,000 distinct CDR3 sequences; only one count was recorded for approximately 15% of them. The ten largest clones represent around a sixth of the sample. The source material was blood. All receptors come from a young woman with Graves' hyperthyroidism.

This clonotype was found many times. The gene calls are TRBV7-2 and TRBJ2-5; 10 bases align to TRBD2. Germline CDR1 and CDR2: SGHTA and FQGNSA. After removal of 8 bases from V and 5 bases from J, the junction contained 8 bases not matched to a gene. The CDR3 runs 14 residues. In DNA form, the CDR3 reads TGTGCCAGCTCACCGGGACTAGCGTTTGAGACCCAGTACTTC. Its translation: CASSPGLAFETQYF.

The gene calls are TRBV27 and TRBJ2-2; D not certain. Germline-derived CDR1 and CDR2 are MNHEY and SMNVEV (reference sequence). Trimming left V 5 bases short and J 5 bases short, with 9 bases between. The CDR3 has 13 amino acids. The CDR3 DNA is TGTGCCAGCAGTCCTTGGGGTACCGGGGAGCTGTTTTTT. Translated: CASSPWGTGELFF.

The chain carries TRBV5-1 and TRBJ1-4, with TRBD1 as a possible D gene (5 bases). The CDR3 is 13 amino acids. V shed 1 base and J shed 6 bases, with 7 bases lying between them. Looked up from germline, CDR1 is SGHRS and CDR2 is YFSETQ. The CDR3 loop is CASSLIGDEKLFF. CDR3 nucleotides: TGCGCCAGCAGCTTGATAGGGGATGAAAAACTGTTTTTT.

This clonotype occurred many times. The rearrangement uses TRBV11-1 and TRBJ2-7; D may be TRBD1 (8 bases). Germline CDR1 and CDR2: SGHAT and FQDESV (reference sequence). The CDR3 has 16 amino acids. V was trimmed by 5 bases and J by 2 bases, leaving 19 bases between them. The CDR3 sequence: CASSKQRGGQAYEQYF. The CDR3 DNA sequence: TGTGCCAGCAGCAAACAGAGGGGGGGACAGGCCTACGAGCAGTACTTC.

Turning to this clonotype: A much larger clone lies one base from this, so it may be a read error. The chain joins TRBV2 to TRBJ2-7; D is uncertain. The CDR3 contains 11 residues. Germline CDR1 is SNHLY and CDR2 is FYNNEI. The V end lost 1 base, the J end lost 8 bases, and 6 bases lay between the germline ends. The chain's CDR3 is CASSEGRKQYF. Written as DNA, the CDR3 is TGTGCCAGCAGTGAAGGACGGAAGCAGTACTTC.

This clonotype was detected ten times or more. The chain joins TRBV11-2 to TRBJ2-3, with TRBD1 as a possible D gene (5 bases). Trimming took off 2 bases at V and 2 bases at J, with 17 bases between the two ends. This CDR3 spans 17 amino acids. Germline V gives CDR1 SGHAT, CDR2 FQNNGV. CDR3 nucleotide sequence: TGTGCCAGCAGCTTACACTCCAGGGCGAGTGACACAGATACGCAGTATTTT. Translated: CASSLHSRASDTDTQYF.

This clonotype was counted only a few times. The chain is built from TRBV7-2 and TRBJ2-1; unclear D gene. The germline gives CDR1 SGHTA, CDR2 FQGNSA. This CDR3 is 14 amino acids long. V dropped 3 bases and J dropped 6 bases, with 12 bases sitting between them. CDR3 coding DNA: TGTGCCAGCAGCTTCCGTGACCCCACCAATGAGCAGTTCTTC. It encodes CASSFRDPTNEQFF.

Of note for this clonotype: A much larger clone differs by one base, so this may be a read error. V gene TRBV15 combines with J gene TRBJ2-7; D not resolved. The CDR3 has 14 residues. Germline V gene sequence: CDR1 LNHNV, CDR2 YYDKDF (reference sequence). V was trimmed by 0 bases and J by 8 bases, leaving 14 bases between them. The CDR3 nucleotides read TGTGCCACCAGCAGAGATGCAGGACCTAGTCAGCAGTACTTC. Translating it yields CATSRDAGPSQQYF. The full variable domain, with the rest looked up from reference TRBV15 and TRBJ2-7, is DAMVIQNPRYQVTQFGKPVTLSCSQTLNHNVMYWYQQKSSQAPKLLFHYYDKDFNNEADTPDNFQSRRPNTSFCFLDIRSPGLGDTAMYLCATSRDAGPSQQYFGPGTRLTVT.

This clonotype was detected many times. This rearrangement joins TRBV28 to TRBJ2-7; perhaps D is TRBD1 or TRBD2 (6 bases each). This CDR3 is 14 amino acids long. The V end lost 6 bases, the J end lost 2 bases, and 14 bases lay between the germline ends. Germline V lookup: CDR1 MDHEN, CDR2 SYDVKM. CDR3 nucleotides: TGTGCCAGCAGCTGGGGGGACATCACCTACGAGCAGTACTTC. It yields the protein CASSWGDITYEQYF.

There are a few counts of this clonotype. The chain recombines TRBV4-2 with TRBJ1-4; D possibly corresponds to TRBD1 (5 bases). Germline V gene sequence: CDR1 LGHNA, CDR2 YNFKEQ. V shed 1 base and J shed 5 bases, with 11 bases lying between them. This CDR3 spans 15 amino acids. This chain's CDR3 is CASSQVTWGNEKLFF. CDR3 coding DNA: TGTGCCAGCAGCCAAGTAACGTGGGGGAATGAAAAACTGTTTTTT.

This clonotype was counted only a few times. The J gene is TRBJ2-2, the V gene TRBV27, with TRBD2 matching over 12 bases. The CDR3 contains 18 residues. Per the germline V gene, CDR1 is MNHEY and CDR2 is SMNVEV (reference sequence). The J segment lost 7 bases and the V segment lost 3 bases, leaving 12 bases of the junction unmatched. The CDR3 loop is CASSFSQLAGGVSGELFF. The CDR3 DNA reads TGTGCCAGCAGTTTTAGCCAACTAGCGGGAGGCGTGAGCGGGGAGCTGTTTTTT.

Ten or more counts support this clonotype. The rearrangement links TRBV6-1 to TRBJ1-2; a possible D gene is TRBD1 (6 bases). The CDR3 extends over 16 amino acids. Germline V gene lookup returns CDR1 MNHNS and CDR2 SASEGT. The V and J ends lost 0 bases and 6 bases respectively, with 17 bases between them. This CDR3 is CASSEAGTPKADGYTF. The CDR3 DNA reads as TGTGCCAGCAGTGAAGCGGGGACACCTAAGGCTGATGGCTACACCTTC.

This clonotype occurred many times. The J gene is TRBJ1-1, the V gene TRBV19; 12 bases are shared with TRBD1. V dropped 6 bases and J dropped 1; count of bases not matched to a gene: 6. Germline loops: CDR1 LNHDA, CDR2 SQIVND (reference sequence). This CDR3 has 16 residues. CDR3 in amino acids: CASRIMGQGANTEAFF. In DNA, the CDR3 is TGTGCCAGTAGGATAATGGGACAGGGGGCGAACACTGAAGCTTTCTTT. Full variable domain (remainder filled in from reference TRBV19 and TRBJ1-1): DGGITQSPKYLFRKEGQNVTLSCEQNLNHDAMYWYRQDPGQGLRLIYYSQIVNDFQKGDIAEGYSVSREKKESFPLTVTSAQKNPTAFYLCASRIMGQGANTEAFFGQGTRLTVV.

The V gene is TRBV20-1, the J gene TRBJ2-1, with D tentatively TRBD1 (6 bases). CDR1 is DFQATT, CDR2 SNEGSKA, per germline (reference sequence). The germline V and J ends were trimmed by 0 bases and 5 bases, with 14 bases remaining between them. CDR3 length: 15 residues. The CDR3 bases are TGCAGTGCTAGAGATCCCAGGGGAATCGACAATGAGCAGTTCTTC. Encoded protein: CSARDPRGIDNEQFF.

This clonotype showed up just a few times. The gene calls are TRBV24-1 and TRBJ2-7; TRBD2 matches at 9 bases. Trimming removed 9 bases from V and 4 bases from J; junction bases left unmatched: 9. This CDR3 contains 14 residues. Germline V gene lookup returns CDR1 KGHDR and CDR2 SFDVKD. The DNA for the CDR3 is TGTGCCACCGTCCCGGGACTAGCCCTATACGAGCAGTACTTC. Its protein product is CATVPGLALYEQYF.

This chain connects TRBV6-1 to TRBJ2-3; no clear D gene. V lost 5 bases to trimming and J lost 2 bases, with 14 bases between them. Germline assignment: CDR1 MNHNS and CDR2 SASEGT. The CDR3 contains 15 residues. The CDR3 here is CASSPPDRLTDTQYF. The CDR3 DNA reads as TGTGCCAGCAGTCCTCCAGATCGCCTCACAGATACGCAGTATTTT.

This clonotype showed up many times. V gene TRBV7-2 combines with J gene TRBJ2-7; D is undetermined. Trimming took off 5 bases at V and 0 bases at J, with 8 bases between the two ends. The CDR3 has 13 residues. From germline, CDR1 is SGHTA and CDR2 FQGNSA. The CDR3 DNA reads TGTGCCAGCAGCCCAACCGTCTCCTACGAGCAGTACTTC. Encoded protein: CASSPTVSYEQYF.

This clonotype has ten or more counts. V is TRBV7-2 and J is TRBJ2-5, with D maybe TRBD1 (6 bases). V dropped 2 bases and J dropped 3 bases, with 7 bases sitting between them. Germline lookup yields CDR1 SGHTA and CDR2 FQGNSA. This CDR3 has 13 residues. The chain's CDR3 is CASSLRTEETQYF. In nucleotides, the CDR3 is TGTGCCAGCAGCTTAAGGACAGAAGAGACCCAGTACTTC.

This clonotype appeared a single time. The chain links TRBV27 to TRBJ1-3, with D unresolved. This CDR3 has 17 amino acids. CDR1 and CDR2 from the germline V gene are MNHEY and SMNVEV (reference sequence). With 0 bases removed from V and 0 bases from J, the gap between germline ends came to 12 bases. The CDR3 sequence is CASSLSPGSLSGNTIYF. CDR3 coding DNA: TGTGCCAGCAGTTTATCCCCCGGGTCTCTCTCTGGAAACACCATATATTTT.

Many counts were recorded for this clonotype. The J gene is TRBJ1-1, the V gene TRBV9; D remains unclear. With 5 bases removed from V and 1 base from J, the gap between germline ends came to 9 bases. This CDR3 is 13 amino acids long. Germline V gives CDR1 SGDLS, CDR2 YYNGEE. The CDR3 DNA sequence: TGTGCCAGCAGTGTGGGTCCGAACACTGAAGCTTTCTTT. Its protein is CASSVGPNTEAFF.

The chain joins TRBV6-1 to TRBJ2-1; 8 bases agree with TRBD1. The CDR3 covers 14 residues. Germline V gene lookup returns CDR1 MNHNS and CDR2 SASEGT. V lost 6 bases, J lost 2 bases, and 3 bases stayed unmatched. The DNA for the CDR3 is TGTGCCAGCAGGCAGGGGGCGGCCTACAATGAGCAGTTCTTC. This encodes CASRQGAAYNEQFF.

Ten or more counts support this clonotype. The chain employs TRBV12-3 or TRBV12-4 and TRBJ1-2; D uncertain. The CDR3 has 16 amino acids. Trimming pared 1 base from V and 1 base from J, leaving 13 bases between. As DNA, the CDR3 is TGTGCCAGCAGTTTAGGCGTAGACGGACGTAACTATGGCTACACCTTC. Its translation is CASSLGVDGRNYGYTF.

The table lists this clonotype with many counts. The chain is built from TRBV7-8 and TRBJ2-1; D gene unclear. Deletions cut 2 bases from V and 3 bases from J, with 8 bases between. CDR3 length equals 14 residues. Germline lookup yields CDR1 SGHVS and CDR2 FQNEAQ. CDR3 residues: CASSLRVVYNEQFF. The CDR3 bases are TGTGCCAGCAGCTTAAGGGTGGTCTACAATGAGCAGTTCTTC.

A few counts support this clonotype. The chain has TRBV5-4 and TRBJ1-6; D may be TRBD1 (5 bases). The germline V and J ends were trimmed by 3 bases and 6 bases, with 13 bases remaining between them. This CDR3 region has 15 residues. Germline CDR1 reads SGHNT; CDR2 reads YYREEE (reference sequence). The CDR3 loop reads CASSYWTGRNSPLHF. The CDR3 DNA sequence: TGTGCCAGCAGCTACTGGACGGGGCGTAATTCACCCCTCCACTTT.